What follows describes a single T cell receptor (beta chain). Its antigen is still unknown. From germline, CDR1 is MNHNY and CDR2 SVGAGI (reference sequence). The CDR3 extends over 15 amino acids. V lost 7 bases and J lost 1; bases outside the gene matches: 8. The data were taken from a study of CD8+ T cells in alopecia areata. On the study more broadly: Each day, treated patients took oral tofacitinib twice, at 5 to 10 mg per dose. Patients took tofacitinib for 6 to 18 months, followed by 6 drug-free months.

Extraction and reverse transcription of RNA yielded cDNA as the sequencing template. TCRdb's table, derived via immunoSEQ multiplex PCR, lists solely in-frame clones and lacks some. The data contain over 200,000 clones, approximately 61% of them seen just once; the ten biggest clones take up approximately 0.44%. Findings and caveats of the study: In lesional scalp, particularly from alopecia totalis/universalis, clonality was higher than in normal scalp.

This clonotype was sampled from a human donor with alopecia areata. Specimen: CD4+ T cells sorted from blood, collected at week 0. This rearrangement joins TRBV6-6 to TRBJ2-5; 8 positions match TRBD2. DNA of the CDR3: TGTGCCAGCACGGACCCGGGGGGGCTCCAAGAGACCCAGTACTTC. This encodes CASTDPGGLQETQYF.